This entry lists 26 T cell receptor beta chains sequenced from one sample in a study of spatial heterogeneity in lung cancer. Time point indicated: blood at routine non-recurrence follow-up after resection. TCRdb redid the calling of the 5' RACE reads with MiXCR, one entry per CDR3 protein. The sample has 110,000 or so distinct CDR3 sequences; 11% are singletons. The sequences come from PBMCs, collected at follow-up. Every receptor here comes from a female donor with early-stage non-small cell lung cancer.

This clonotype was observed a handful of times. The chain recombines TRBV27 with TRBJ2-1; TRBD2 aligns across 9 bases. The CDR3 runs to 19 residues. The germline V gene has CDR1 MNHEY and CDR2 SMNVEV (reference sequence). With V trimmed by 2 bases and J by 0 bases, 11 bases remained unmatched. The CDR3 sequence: CASSLRRVSGRSSYNEQFF. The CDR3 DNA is TGTGCCAGCAGTTTACGAAGGGTAAGCGGGAGGAGCTCCTACAATGAGCAGTTCTTC.

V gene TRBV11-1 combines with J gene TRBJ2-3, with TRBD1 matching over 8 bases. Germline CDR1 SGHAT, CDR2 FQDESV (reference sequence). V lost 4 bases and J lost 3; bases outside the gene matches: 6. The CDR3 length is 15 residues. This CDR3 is CASSWQGAPTDTQYF. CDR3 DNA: TGTGCCAGCAGCTGGCAGGGGGCCCCGACAGATACGCAGTATTTT.

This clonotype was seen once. This CDR3 is CASRDRGNYNSPLHF. For the CDR3, the DNA is TGTGCCAGCCGGGACAGGGGAAACTATAATTCACCCCTCCACTTT. This chain uses TRBV7-9 with TRBJ1-6, with 10 bases lining up with TRBD1. V lost 8 bases, J lost 3 bases, and 4 bases stayed unmatched. The CDR3 sequence is 15 residues long. Germline lookup yields CDR1 SEHNR and CDR2 FQNEAQ (reference sequence).

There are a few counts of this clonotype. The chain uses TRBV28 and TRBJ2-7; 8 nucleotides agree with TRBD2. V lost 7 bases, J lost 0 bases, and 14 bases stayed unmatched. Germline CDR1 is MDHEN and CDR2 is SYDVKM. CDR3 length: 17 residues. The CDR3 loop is CASNELVTAGGSYEQYF. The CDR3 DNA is TGTGCCAGCAATGAGTTGGTGACCGCGGGGGGCTCCTACGAGCAGTACTTC.

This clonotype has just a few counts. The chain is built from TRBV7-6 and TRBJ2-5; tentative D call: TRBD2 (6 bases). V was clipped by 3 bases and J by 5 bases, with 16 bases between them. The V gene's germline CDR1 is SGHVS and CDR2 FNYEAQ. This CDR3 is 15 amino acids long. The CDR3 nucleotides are TGTGCCAGCAGCTTCCTCTCCAGCGGAGGGGAGACCCAGTACTTC. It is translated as CASSFLSSGGETQYF. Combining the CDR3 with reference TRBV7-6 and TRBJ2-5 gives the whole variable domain GAGVSQSPRYKVTKRGQDVALRCDPISGHVSLYWYRQALGQGPEFLTYFNYEAQQDKSGLPNDRFSAERPEGSISTLTIQRTEQRDSAMYRCASSFLSSGGETQYFGPGTRLLVL.

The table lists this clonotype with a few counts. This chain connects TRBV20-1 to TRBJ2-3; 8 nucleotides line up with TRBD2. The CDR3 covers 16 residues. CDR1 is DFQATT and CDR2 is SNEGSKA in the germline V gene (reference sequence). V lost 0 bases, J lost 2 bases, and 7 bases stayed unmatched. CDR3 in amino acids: CSARDYGRAPTDTQYF. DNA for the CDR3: TGCAGTGCTAGAGATTACGGGAGGGCCCCCACAGATACGCAGTATTTT.

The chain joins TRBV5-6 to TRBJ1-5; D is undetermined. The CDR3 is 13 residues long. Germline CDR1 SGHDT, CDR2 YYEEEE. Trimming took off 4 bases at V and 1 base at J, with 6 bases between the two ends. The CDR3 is CASSHRSNQPQHF. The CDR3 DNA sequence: TGTGCCAGCAGCCACAGAAGCAATCAGCCCCAGCATTTT.

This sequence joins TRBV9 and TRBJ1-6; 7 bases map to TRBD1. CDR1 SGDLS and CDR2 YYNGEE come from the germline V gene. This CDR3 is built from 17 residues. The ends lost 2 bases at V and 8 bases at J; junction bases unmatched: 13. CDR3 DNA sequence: TGTGCCAGCAGCGTTTTTAGTTCCGGGACAGTTTATTCACCCCTCCACTTT. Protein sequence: CASSVFSSGTVYSPLHF.

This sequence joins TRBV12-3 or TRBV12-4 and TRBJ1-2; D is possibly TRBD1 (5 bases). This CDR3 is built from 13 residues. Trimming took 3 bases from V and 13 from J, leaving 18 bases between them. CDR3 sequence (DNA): TGTGCCAGCAGTTTCGGGGGAGCGCAGGGACCCACCTTC. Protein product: CASSFGGAQGPTF.

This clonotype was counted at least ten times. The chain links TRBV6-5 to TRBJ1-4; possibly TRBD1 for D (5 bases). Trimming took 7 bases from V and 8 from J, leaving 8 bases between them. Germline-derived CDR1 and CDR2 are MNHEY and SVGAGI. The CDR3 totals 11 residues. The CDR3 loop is CASMGGEKLFF. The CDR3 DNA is TGTGCCAGCATGGGGGGAGAAAAACTGTTTTTT.

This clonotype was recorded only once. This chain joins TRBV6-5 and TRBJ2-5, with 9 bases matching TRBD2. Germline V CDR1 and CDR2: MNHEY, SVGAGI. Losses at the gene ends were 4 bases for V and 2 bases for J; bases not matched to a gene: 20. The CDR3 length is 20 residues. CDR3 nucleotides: TGTGCCAGCAGTTCCCGGCCGGGGCTAGCGGGAACCCGCAAGCAAGAGACCCAGTACTTC. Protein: CASSSRPGLAGTRKQETQYF.

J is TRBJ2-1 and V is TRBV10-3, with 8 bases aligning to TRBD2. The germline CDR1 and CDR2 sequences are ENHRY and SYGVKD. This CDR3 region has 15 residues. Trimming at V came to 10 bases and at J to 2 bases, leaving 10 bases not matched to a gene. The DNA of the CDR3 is TGTGCCACCAAAGGTACTAGCGGTACCTACAATGAGCAGTTCTTC. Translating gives CATKGTSGTYNEQFF.

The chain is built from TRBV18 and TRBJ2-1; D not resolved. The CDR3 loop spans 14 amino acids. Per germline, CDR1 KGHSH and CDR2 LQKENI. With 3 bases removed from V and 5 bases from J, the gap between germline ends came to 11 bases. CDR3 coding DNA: TGTGCCAGCTCACCCTTAGACGCCCACAATGAGCAGTTCTTC. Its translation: CASSPLDAHNEQFF.

The chain's CDR3 is CAFDRGPRNTIYF. The CDR3 bases are TGTGCATTCGACAGGGGGCCTAGAAACACCATATATTTT. The chain is built from TRBV30 and TRBJ1-3, with 10 positions matching TRBD1. There are 13 residues in the CDR3. CDR1 and CDR2 (germline): GTSNPN, SVGIG (reference sequence). The variable domain in full, completed from reference TRBV30 and TRBJ1-3, reads SQTIHQWPATLVQPVGSPLSLECTVEGTSNPNLYWYRQAAGRGLQLLFYSVGIGQISSEVPQNLSASRPQDRQFILSSKKLLLSDSGFYLCAFDRGPRNTIYFGEGSWLTVV.

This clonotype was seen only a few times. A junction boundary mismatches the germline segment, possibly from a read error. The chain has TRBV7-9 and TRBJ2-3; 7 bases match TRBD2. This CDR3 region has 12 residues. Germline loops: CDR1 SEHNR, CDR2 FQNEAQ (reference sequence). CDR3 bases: TGTGCCAGCAGCCTAGCGGCGAATACGCAGTATTTT. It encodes CASSLAANTQYF.

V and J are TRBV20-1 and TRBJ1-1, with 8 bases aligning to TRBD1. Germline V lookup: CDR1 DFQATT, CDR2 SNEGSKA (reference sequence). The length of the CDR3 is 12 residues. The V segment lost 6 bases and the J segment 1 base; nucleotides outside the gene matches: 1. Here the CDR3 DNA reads TGCAGTGCAGGACAGGGGAACACTGAAGCTTTCTTT. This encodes CSAGQGNTEAFF.

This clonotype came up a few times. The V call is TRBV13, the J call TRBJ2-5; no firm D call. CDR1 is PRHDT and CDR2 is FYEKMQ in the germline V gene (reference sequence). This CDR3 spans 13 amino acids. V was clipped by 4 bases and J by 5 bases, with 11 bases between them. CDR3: CASSSTLGETQYF. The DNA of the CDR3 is TGTGCCAGCAGCTCTACCCTGGGGGAGACCCAGTACTTC.

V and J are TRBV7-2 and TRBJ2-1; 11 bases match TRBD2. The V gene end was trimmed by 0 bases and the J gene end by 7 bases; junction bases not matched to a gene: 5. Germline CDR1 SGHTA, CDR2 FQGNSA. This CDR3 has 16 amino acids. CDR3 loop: CASSLARLAGLNEQFF. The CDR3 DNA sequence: TGTGCCAGCAGCTTAGCAAGACTAGCGGGATTAAATGAGCAGTTCTTC.

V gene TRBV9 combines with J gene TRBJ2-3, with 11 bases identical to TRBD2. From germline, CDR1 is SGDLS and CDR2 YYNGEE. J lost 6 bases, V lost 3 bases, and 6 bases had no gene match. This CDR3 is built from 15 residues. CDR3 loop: CASSDQGLAADTQYF. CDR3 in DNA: TGTGCCAGCAGCGATCAGGGACTAGCGGCGGATACGCAGTATTTT.

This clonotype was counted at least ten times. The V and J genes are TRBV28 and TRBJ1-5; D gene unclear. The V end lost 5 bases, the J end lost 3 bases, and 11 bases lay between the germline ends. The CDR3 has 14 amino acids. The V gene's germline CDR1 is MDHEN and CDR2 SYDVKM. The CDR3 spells CASSNGVVNQPQHF. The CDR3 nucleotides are TGTGCCAGCAGTAACGGGGTTGTCAATCAGCCCCAGCATTTT.

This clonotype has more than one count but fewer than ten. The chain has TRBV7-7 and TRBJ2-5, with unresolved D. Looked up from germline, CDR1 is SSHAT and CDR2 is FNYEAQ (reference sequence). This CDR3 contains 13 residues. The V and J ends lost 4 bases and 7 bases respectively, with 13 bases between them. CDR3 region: CASSSEILGTQYF. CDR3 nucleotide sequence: TGTGCCAGCAGCTCGGAGATTCTGGGGACCCAGTACTTC.

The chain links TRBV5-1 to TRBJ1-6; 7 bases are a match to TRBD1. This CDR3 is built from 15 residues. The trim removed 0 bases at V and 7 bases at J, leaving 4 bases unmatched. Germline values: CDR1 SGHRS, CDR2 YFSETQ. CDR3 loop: CASSLAPGQNSPLHF. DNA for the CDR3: TGCGCCAGCAGCTTGGCACCGGGACAGAATTCACCCCTCCACTTT.

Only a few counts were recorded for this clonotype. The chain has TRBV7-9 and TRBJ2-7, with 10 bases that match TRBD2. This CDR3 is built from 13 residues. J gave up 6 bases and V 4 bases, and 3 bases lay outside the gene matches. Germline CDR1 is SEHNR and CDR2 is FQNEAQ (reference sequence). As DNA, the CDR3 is TGTGCCAGCAGCTCTAGCGGGAGAGGCGAGCAGTACTTC. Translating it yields CASSSSGRGEQYF. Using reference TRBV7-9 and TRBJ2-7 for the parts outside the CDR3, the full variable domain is DTGVSQNPRHKITKRGQNVTFRCDPISEHNRLYWYRQTLGQGPEFLTYFQNEAQLEKSRLLSDRFSAERPKGSFSTLEIQRTEQGDSAMYLCASSSSGRGEQYFGPGTRLTVT.

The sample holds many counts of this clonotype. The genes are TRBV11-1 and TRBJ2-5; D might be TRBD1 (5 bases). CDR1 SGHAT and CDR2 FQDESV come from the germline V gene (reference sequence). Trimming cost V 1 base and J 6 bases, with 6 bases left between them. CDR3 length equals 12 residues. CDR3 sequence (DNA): TGTGCCAGCAGCTTAGGGGGCCAGACCCAGTACTTC. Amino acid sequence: CASSLGGQTQYF.

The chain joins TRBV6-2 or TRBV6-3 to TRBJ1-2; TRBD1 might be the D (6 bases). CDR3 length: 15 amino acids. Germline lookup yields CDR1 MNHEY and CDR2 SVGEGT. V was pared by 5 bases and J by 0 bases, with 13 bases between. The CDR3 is CASSRNRATNYGYTF. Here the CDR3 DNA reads TGTGCCAGCAGTAGAAACAGGGCGACTAACTATGGCTACACCTTC.

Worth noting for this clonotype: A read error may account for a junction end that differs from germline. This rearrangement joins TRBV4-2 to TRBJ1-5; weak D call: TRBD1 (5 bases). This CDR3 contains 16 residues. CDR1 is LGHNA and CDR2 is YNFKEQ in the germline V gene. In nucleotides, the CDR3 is TGTGTCAGCAGCCAAACCCCGATGGGGGGCAATCAGCCCCAGCATTTT. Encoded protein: CVSSQTPMGGNQPQHF.